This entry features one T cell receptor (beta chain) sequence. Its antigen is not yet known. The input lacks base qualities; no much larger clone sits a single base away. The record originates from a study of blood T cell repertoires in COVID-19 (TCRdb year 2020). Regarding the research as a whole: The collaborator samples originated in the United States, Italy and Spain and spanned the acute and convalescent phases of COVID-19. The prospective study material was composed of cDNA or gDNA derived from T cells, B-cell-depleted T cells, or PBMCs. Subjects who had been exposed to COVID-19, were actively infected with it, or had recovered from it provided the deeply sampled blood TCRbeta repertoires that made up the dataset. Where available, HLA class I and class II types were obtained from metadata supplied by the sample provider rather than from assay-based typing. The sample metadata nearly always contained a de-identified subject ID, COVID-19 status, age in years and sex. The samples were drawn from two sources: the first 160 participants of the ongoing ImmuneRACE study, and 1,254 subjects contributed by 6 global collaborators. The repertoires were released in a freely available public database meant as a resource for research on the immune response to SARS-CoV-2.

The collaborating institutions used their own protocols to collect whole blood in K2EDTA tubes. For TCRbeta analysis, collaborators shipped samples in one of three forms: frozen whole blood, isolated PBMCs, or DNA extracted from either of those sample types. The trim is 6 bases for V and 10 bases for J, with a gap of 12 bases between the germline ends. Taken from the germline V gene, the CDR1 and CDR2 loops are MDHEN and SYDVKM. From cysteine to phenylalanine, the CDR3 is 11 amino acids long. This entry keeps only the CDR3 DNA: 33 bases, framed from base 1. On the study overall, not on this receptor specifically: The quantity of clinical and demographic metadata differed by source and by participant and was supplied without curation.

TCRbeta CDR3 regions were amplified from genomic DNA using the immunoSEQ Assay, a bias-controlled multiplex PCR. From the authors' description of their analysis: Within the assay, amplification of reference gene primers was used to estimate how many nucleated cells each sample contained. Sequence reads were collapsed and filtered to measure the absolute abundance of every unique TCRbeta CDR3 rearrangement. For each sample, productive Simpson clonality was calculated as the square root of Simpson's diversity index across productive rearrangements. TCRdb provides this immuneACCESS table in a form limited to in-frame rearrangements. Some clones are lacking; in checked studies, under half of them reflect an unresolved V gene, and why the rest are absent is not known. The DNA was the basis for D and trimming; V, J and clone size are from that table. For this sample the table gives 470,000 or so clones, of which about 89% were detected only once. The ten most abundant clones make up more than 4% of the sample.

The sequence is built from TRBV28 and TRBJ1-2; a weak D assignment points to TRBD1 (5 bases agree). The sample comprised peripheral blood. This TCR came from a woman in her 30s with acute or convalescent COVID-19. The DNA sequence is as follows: TGTGCCAGCAGAGGAGGGGTTCCCTACACCTTC. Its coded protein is CASRGGVPYTF.